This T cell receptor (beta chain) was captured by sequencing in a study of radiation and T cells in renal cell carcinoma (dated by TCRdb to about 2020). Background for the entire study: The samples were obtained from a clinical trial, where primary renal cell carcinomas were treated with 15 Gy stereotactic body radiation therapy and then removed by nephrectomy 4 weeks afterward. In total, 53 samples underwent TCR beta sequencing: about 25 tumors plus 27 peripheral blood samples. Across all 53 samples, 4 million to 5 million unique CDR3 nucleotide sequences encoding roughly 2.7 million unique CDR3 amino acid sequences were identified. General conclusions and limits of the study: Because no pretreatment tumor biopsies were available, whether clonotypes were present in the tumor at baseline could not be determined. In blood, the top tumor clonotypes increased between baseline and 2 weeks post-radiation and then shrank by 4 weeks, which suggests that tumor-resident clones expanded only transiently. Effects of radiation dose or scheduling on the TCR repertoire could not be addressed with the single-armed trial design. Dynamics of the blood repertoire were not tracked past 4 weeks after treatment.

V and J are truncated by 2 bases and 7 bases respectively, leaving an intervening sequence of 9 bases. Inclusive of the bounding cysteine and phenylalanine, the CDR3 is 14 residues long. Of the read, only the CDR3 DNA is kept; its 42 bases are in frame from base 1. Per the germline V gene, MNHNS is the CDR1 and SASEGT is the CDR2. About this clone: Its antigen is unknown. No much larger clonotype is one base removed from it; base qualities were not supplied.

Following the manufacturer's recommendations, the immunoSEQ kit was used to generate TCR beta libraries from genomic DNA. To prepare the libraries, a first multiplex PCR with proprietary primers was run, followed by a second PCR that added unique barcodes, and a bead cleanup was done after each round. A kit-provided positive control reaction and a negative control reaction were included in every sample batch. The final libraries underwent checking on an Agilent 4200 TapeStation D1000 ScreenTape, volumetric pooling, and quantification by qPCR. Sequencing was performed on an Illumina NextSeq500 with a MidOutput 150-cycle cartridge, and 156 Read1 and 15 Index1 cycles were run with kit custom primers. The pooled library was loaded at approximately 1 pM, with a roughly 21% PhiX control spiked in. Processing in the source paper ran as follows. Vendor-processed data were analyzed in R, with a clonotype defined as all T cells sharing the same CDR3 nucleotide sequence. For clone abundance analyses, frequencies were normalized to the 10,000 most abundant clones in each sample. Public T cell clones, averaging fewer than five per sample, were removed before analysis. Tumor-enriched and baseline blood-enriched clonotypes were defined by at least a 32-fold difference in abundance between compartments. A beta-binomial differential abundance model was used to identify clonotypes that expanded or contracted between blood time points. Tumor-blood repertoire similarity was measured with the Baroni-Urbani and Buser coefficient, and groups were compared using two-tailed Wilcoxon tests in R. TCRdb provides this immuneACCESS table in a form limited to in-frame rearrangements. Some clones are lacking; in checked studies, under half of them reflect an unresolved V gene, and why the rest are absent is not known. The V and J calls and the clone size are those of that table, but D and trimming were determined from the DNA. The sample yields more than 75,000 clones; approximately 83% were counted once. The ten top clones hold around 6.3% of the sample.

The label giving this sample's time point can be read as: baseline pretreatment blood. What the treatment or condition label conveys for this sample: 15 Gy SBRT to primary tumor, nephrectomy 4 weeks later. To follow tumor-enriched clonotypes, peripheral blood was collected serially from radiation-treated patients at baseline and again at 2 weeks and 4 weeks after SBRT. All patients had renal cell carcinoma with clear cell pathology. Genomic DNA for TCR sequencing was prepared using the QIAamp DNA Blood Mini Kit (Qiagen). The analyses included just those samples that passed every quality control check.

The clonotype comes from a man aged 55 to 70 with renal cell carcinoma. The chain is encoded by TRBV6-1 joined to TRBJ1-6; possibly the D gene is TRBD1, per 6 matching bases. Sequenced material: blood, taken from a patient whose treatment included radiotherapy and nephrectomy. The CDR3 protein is CASSETGSNSPLHF. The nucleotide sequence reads TGTGCCAGCAGTGAAACAGGGTCGAATTCACCCCTCCACTTT.